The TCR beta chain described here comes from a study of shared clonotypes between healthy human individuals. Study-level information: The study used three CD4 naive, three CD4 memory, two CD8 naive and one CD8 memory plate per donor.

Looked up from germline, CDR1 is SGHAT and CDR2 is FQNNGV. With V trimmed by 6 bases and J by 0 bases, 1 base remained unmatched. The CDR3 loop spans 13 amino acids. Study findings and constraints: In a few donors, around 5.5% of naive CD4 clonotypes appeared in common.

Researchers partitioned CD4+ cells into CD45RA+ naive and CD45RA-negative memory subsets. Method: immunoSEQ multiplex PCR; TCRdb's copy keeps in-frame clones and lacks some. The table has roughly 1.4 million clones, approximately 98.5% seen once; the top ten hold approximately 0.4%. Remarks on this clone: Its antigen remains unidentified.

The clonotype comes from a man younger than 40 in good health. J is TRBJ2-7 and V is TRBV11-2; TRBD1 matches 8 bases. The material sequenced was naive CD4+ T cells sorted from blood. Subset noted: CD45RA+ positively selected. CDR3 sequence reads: CASRGQGSYEQYF. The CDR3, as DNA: TGTGCCAGCAGAGGACAGGGCTCCTACGAGCAGTACTTC.